Described below is a single TCR beta chain sequence and its context. The target antigen is unknown. This sample stems from a study of blood T cells in healthy people across ages. Whole-study context: Per every two T cells, about one barcoded beta molecule was captured by template switching.

Trimming removed 1 base at V and 3 bases at J, with 11 bases between. There are 16 residues in the CDR3. Germline CDR1 SGDLS, CDR2 YYNGEE. A J-beta primer mix and a sample-barcoded 5' primer were used in a second PCR of about 7 to 12 cycles. TCRdb fed the 5' RACE reads into MiXCR, producing one record per CDR3 protein. Of fewer than 750,000 distinct CDR3 sequences listed, around 50% were seen once; the top ten hold around an eighth. General study points: Fewer expanded clones and more diversity marked long-lived versus aged donors. Age showed a roughly linear inverse relationship with TCR beta diversity per million T cells.

The gene calls are TRBV9 and TRBJ2-6; D might be TRBD2 (5 bases). The sequenced sample consisted of blood. This sequence was found in a woman at least 80 years old in good health. CDR3: CASSVRGFFGANVLTF. The DNA of the CDR3 is TGTGCCAGCAGCGTAAGAGGGTTTTTTGGGGCCAACGTCCTGACTTTC.